This T cell receptor beta chain was recovered during a study of T cell responses to AZD1222 COVID-19 vaccine. Overall study: Whether given at about 4 or about 12 weeks, second doses were pooled.

Study-level points and caveats: Among AZD1222 vaccinees, only six were seropositive at baseline. Females made up more of the donors, who were largely white British, and clonal diversity may have come out too low. Dominant CD4 TCR responses targeted spike regions 160-218 and 743-854.

Notes on this clone: The antigen is undetermined.

Per the germline V gene, CDR1 is KGHSH and CDR2 is LQKENI. This CDR3 region has 16 residues. V lost 2 bases and J lost 5; bases outside the gene matches: 9. This table comes from immunoSEQ multiplex PCR, and its TCRdb copy is limited to in-frame clones, with some not included. The table lists some 130,000 clones, approximately 90% of them singletons. This TCR was recovered from an adult in good health. The sample in question was peripheral blood, obtained on day 0 of AZD1222 vaccination. The chain uses TRBV18 and TRBJ1-1; 9 positions match TRBD1. The CDR3, as DNA: TGTGCCAGCTCACCAAATCAGGGACAGGGCGGAACTGAAGCTTTCTTT. Translated: CASSPNQGQGGTEAFF.